The rows below give T cell receptor beta chains drawn from one sample of a study of OX40 agonist ivuxolimab in advanced cancers. Using immunoSEQ multiplex PCR, the repertoire was profiled, and TCRdb retains in-frame clones only, with some absent. The sample has approximately 75,000 clones; about 78% are singletons. This material consisted of CD4+ or CD8+ T cells sorted from blood, taken in a trial of the OX40 agonist ivuxolimab. The receptors here all came from an adult with an advanced solid tumor such as melanoma, head and neck, liver or kidney cancer. CDR3s include the opening cysteine and the closing phenylalanine or tryptophan. The D gene is left open where the match is weak. A row's size may be missing; if present it is once, few, many or a size class.

TRBD1,TRBV7-9,TRBJ1-1,NA,TGTGCCAGCAGTTCATTTACAGGGGAGACTGAAGCTTTCTTT,CASSSFTGETEAFF
NA,TRBV7-9,TRBJ2-5,NA,TGTGCCAGCAGCTTAGGGTCCGGGGGAGAGACCCAGTACTTC,CASSLGSGGETQYF
NA,TRBV27,TRBJ1-4,NA,TGTGCCAGCAGTTGGAAAGCGACGGCAACTAATGAAAAACTGTTTTTT,CASSWKATATNEKLFF
NA,TRBV5-1,TRBJ1-1,NA,TGCGCCAGCAGCATACAGAATCATAACACTGAAGCTTTCTTT,CASSIQNHNTEAFF
TRBD2,TRBV5-4,TRBJ2-7,few,TGTGCCAGCAGCTTGGATCCGGGGGGGCTTTTAGACGAGCAGTACTTC,CASSLDPGGLLDEQYF
NA,TRBV5-6,TRBJ2-2,NA,TGTGCCAGCAGCCCTCCAGGGGTTTACGGGGAGCTGTTTTTT,CASSPPGVYGELFF
NA,TRBV6-6,TRBJ2-7,NA,TGTGCCAGCAGTTACTCGAGCGGTCAGGTCGCCGAGCAGTACTTC,CASSYSSGQVAEQYF
NA,TRBV2,TRBJ2-2,NA,TGTGCCAGCAGTGAAGCGCGAGGACAGTTCACCGGGGAGCTGTTTTTT,CASSEARGQFTGELFF
NA,TRBV6-5,TRBJ1-1,NA,TGTGCCAGCGTAGAGTTGAGCACTGAAGCTTTCTTT,CASVELSTEAFF
TRBD2,TRBV9,TRBJ2-3,NA,TGTGCCAGCAGCCTTAGAGGGACTAGCGGCCTCACAGATACGCAGTATTTT,CASSLRGTSGLTDTQYF
NA,TRBV4-3,TRBJ2-2,NA,TGCGCCAGCAGCCAAGAGACCGGGGGGAACACCGGGGAGCTGTTTTTT,CASSQETGGNTGELFF
TRBD1,TRBV7-2,TRBJ2-7,NA,TGTGCCAGCAGCTTAGGGACAGGTCGCTCCTACGAGCAGTACTTC,CASSLGTGRSYEQYF
TRBD1,TRBV19,TRBJ2-7,NA,TGTGCCAGTAGTACGGGACAGGGGCCTTACGAGCAGTACTTC,CASSTGQGPYEQYF
NA,TRBV7-2,TRBJ2-2,NA,TGTGCCAGCAGCTTAGCGAGTCACACCGGGGAGCTGTTTTTT,CASSLASHTGELFF
NA,TRBV18,TRBJ1-1,NA,TGTGCCAGCTCACTTTCGACAGGGAACACTGAAGCTTTCTTT,CASSLSTGNTEAFF